This T cell receptor beta chain was identified in a study of T cell responses to AZD1222 COVID-19 vaccine. Only in-frame clones appear in the TCRdb table, and some are missing; sequencing was by immunoSEQ multiplex PCR. Of fewer than 95,000 clones in the sample, over 75% were seen once. The CDR3 runs 15 residues. Germline CDR1 and CDR2: SGHTA and FQGNSA. The V segment lost 4 bases and the J segment 5 bases; nucleotides outside the gene matches: 7. Sample: peripheral blood, taken 28 days after the second AZD1222 dose. This TCR was recovered from an adult who received the AZD1222 COVID-19 vaccine. The rearrangement links TRBV7-2 to TRBJ2-7, with 11 bases fitting TRBD2. The CDR3 DNA reads as TGTGCCAGCAGCTCTGAGACTAGCGGGGTCCACGAGCAGTACTTC. Amino acid sequence: CASSSETSGVHEQYF. The whole variable domain, remainder taken from reference TRBV7-2 and TRBJ2-7, is GAGVSQSPSNKVTEKGKDVELRCDPISGHTALYWYRQSLGQGLEFLIYFQGNSAPDKSGLPSDRFSAERTGGSVSTLTIQRTQQEDSAVYLCASSSETSGVHEQYFGPGTRLTVT.